This T cell receptor beta chain comes out of a study of T cell changes during pregnancy in multiple sclerosis. Germline values: CDR1 SEHNR, CDR2 FQNEAQ (reference sequence). After removal of 5 bases from V and 5 bases from J, the junction contained 13 bases not matched to a gene. CDR3 length: 17 residues. The repertoire was sequenced with immunoSEQ multiplex PCR; TCRdb's copy has only in-frame clones and lacks some. The sample records about 43,000 clones, 85% to 90% being singletons. The TCR comes from a female donor in good health, enrolled as a control in a pregnancy study. The chain employs TRBV7-9 and TRBJ2-1, with 9 bases matching TRBD2. This specimen consisted of peripheral blood, obtained in the second trimester of pregnancy. The CDR3 loop reads CASSEATSGALDNEQFF. The CDR3 DNA sequence: TGTGCCAGCAGCGAAGCGACTAGCGGCGCTCTCGACAATGAGCAGTTCTTC.